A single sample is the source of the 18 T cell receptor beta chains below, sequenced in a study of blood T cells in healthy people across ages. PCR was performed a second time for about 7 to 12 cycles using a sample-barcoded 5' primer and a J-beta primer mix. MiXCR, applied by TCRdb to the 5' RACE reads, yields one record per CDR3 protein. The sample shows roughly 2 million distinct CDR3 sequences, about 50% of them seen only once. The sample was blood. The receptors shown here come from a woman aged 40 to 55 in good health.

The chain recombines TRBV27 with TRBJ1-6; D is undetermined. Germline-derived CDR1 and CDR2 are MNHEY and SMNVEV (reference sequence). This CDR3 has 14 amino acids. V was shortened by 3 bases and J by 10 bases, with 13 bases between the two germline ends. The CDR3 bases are TGTGCCAGCAGTTTTGGTGTCTTCGAGTCACCCCTCCACTTT. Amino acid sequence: CASSFGVFESPLHF.

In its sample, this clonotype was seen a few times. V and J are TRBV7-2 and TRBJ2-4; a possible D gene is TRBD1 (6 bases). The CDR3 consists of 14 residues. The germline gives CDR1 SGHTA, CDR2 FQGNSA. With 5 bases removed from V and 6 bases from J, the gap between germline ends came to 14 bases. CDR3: CASSPSGRGNIQYF. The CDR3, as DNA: TGTGCCAGCAGCCCCTCGGGCAGGGGAAACATTCAGTACTTC.

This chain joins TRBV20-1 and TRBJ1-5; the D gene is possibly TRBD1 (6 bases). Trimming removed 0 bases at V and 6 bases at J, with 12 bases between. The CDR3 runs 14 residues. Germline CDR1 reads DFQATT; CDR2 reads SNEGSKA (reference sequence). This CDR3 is CSARDGGGGQPQHF. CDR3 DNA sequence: TGCAGTGCTAGAGATGGGGGGGGCGGTCAGCCCCAGCATTTT.

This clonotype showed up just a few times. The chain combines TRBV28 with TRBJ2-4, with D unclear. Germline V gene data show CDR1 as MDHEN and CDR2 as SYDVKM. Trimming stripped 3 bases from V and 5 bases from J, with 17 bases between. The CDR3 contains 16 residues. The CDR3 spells CASSFPTSPVQNIQYF. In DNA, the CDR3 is TGTGCCAGCAGTTTTCCGACATCCCCGGTTCAAAACATTCAGTACTTC.

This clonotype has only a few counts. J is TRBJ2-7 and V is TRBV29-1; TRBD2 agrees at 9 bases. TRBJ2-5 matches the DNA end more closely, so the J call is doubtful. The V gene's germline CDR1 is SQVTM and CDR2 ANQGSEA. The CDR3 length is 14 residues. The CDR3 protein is CSVVGSGGGETQYF. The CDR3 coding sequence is TGCAGCGTTGTGGGTAGCGGGGGAGGAGAGACCCAGTACTTC.

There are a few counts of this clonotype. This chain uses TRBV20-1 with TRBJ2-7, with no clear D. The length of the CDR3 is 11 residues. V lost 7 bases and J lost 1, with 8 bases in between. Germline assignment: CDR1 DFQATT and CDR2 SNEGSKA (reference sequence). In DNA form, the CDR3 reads TGCAGTGTTGCAAGTTCCTACGAGCAGTACTTC. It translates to CSVASSYEQYF.

CDR3 sequence reads: CSASKGVGHGYTF. Here the CDR3 DNA reads TGCAGTGCTAGTAAGGGTGTCGGCCATGGCTACACCTTC. The rearrangement links TRBV20-1 to TRBJ1-2; D is unclear. CDR3 length equals 13 residues. CDR1 and CDR2 from the germline V gene are DFQATT and SNEGSKA (reference sequence). Trimming took off 3 bases at V and 6 bases at J, with 14 bases between the two ends.

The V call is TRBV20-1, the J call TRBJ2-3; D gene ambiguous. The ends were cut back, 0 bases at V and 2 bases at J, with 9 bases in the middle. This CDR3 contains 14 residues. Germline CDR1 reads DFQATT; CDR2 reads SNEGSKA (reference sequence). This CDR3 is CSARDGKSTDTQYF. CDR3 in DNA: TGCAGTGCTAGAGATGGGAAGTCCACAGATACGCAGTATTTT.

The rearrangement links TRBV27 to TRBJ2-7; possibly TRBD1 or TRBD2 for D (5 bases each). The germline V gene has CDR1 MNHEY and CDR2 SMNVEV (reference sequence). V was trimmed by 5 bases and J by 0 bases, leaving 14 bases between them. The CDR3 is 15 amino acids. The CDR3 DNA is TGTGCCAGCAGTCCCCGCTTGGGGGTCTCCTACGAGCAGTACTTC. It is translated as CASSPRLGVSYEQYF.

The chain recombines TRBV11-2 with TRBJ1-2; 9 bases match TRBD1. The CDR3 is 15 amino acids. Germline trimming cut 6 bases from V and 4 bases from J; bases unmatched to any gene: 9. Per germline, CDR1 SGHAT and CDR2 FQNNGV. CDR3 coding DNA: TGTGCCAGCAGTTTCGGTACAGGGGGCCCCTATGGCTACACCTTC. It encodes CASSFGTGGPYGYTF.

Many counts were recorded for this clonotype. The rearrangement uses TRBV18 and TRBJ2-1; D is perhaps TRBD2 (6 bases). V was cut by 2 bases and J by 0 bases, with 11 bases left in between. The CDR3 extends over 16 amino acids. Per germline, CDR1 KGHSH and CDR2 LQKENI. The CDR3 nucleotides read TGTGCCAGCTCACCATCTTACGGGGGCTCCTACAATGAGCAGTTCTTC. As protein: CASSPSYGGSYNEQFF.

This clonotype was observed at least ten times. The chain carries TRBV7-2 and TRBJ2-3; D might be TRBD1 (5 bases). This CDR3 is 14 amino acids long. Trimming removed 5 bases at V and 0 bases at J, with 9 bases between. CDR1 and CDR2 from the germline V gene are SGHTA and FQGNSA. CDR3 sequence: CASSPGPSTDTQYF. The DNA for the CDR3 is TGTGCCAGCAGCCCAGGGCCAAGCACAGATACGCAGTATTTT.

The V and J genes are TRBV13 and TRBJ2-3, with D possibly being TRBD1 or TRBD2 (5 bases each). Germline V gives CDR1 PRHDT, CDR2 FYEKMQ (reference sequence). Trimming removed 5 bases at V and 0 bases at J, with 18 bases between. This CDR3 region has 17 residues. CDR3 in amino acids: CASSVAGAETSTDTQYF. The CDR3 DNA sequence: TGTGCCAGCAGCGTCGCCGGGGCGGAGACTAGCACAGATACGCAGTATTTT.

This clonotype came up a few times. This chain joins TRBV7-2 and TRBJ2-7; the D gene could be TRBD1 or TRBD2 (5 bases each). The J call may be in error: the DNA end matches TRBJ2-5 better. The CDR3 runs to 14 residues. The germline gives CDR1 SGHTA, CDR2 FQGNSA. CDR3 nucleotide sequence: TGTGCCAGCAGCTCCTTACTAGGGGCGGGGACCCAGTACTTC. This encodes CASSSLLGAGTQYF.

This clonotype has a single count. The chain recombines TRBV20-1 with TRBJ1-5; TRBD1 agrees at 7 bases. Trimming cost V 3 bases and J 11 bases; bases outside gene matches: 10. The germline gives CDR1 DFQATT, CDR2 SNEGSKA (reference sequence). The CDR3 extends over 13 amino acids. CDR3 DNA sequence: TGCAGTGCTAGGCCGCCGGGGGGACAGACCCAGCATTTT. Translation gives CSARPPGGQTQHF.

The CDR3 DNA is TGTGCCAGCAGCCCGGGGACAGGGAGCACTGAAGCTTTCTTT. The encoded protein is CASSPGTGSTEAFF. This rearrangement joins TRBV7-9 to TRBJ1-1; 9 nucleotides align to TRBD1. This CDR3 has 14 residues. Per the germline V gene, CDR1 is SEHNR and CDR2 is FQNEAQ (reference sequence). V shed 5 bases, J shed 4 bases, and the junction held 5 bases outside the gene matches.

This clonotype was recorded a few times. This CDR3 is CASSLGLAEQDTQYF. In DNA, the CDR3 is TGTGCCAGCAGCTTGGGTCTAGCGGAACAAGATACGCAGTATTTT. This chain joins TRBV7-9 and TRBJ2-3; 7 bases align to TRBD2. Trimming at V came to 3 bases and at J to 5 bases, leaving 8 bases not matched to a gene. Germline-derived CDR1 and CDR2 are SEHNR and FQNEAQ (reference sequence). This CDR3 region has 15 residues.

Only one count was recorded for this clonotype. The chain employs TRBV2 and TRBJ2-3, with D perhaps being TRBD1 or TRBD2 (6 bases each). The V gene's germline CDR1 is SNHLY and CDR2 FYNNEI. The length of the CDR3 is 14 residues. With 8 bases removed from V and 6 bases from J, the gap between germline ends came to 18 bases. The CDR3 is CASGLQGLSDTQYF. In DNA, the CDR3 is TGTGCCAGCGGTTTACAGGGACTTTCCGATACGCAGTATTTT.